This TCR beta chain was documented in a study of T-cell memory formation after mild COVID-19. Study information: The study found TCR clusters largely donor specific.

MiXCR, applied by TCRdb to the 5' RACE reads, yields one record per CDR3 protein. The table has 400,000 to 500,000 distinct CDR3 sequences, 15% to 20% seen once. The CDR3 runs 16 residues. V was pared by 4 bases and J by 2 bases, with 17 bases between. Germline V gives CDR1 LGHDT, CDR2 YNNKEL (reference sequence). This receptor was taken from an adult woman who had mild COVID-19 (a few samples of this study predate the infection). Cell type and time point are not known. The sequenced sample was PBMCs or a T cell subset sorted from them (not recorded which). The V call is TRBV3-1, the J call TRBJ2-5; D not certain. This CDR3 reads CASSPERLIRQETQYF. The CDR3 nucleotides read TGTGCCAGCAGCCCGGAAAGGTTGATCCGTCAAGAGACCCAGTACTTC.